Each of the 18 T cell receptor beta chains below was sequenced from the same sample in a study of OX40 agonist ivuxolimab in advanced cancers. The method was immunoSEQ multiplex PCR; TCRdb's version includes in-frame clones alone and lacks a portion of them. The data contain fewer than 90,000 clones, roughly nine tenths of them seen just once; the ten biggest clones take up 2.3%. The sequencing here drew on CD4+ or CD8+ T cells sorted from blood, taken in a trial of the OX40 agonist ivuxolimab. The receptors come from an adult with an advanced solid tumor such as melanoma, head and neck, liver or kidney cancer.

The chain joins TRBV19 to TRBJ1-5; D call uncertain. V was trimmed by 6 bases and J by 0 bases, leaving 6 bases between them. Germline V lookup: CDR1 LNHDA, CDR2 SQIVND (reference sequence). The CDR3 is 13 amino acids. The CDR3 sequence is CASSRTSNQPQHF. The CDR3 region has the DNA TGTGCCAGTAGCAGAACTAGCAATCAGCCCCAGCATTTT. Based on the CDR3 plus reference TRBV19 and TRBJ1-5, the full variable domain is DGGITQSPKYLFRKEGQNVTLSCEQNLNHDAMYWYRQDPGQGLRLIYYSQIVNDFQKGDIAEGYSVSREKKESFPLTVTSAQKNPTAFYLCASSRTSNQPQHFGDGTRLSIL.

V gene TRBV7-2 combines with J gene TRBJ2-7, with D perhaps TRBD2 (7 bases). Germline V gene sequence: CDR1 SGHTA, CDR2 FQGNSA. The CDR3 sequence is 15 residues long. Trimming cost V 5 bases and J 4 bases, with 18 bases left between them. CDR3 protein: CASSPFGGHSYEQYF. The DNA for the CDR3 is TGTGCCAGCAGCCCATTCGGGGGGCACTCGTACGAGCAGTACTTC.

This chain connects TRBV7-2 to TRBJ1-2; D call uncertain. V was trimmed by 2 bases and J by 6 bases, leaving 22 bases between them. Germline V gene sequence: CDR1 SGHTA, CDR2 FQGNSA. The CDR3 spans 17 residues. The CDR3: CASSLSDFADIRNGYTF. CDR3 bases: TGTGCCAGCAGCTTAAGCGATTTTGCGGATATACGGAATGGCTACACCTTC.

This clone has just a few counts. The V call is TRBV2, the J call TRBJ2-7, with 11 bases fitting TRBD2. Trimming removed 6 bases from V and 2 bases from J; junction bases left unmatched: 6. Germline CDR1 SNHLY, CDR2 FYNNEI. This CDR3 is built from 15 residues. The CDR3 region has the DNA TGTGCCAGCAGGCGGACTAGCGGGCGTCCCTACGAGCAGTACTTC. It yields the protein CASRRTSGRPYEQYF.

This clone has just one count. This sequence joins TRBV6-6 and TRBJ1-5, with D tentatively TRBD1 (6 bases). The CDR3 consists of 15 residues. Trimming shortened V by 1 base and J by 4 bases, and 11 bases separated the two germline ends. Per the germline V gene, CDR1 is MNHNY and CDR2 is SVGAGI (reference sequence). The CDR3 sequence is CASSYWTATNQPQHF. Here the CDR3 DNA reads TGTGCCAGCAGTTACTGGACAGCGACGAATCAGCCCCAGCATTTT.

This clone was found once. The chain uses TRBV5-1 and TRBJ1-1; no firm D call. Per the germline V gene, CDR1 is SGHRS and CDR2 is YFSETQ. This CDR3 is built from 13 residues. Trimming stripped 0 bases from V and 1 base from J, with 4 bases between. CDR3 amino acids: CASSLDANTEAFF. CDR3 DNA: TGCGCCAGCAGCTTGGATGCGAACACTGAAGCTTTCTTT.

The chain recombines TRBV11-2 with TRBJ2-5; TRBD1 is a possible D gene (6 bases). V dropped 6 bases and J dropped 4 bases, with 18 bases sitting between them. Germline V gene sequence: CDR1 SGHAT, CDR2 FQNNGV. The CDR3 is 15 amino acids. The CDR3 bases are TGTGCCAGCAGTAACCTGCAGGGGTTGAGAGAGACCCAGTACTTC. Translation gives CASSNLQGLRETQYF.

V is TRBV28 and J is TRBJ1-5, with 10 bases identical to TRBD1. Germline V gene data show CDR1 as MDHEN and CDR2 as SYDVKM. V was pared by 7 bases and J by 6 bases, with 3 bases of the junction left unmatched. The CDR3 totals 13 residues. The CDR3 DNA reads TGTGCCAGCACACGACAGGGGGCTCAGCCCCAGCATTTT. Residues: CASTRQGAQPQHF.

The V and J genes are TRBV4-1 and TRBJ2-1; tentative D call: TRBD2 (5 bases). Trimming removed 0 bases from V and 7 bases from J, with 7 bases in between. The CDR3 loop spans 13 amino acids. Germline V gene lookup returns CDR1 MGHRA and CDR2 YSYEKL. The DNA of the CDR3 is TGCGCCAGCAGCCAAGAATGGAGGAATGAGCAGTTCTTC. Its translation: CASSQEWRNEQFF.

V gene TRBV4-1 combines with J gene TRBJ2-3; TRBD2 matches 12 bases. From germline, CDR1 is MGHRA and CDR2 YSYEKL. Trimming cost V 3 bases and J 8 bases; bases outside gene matches: 9. The CDR3 runs to 16 residues. The CDR3 nucleotides read TGCGCCAGCAGCCACGGACTAGCGGGACGATATAGTACGCAGTATTTT. This gives the protein CASSHGLAGRYSTQYF.

The gene calls are TRBV9 and TRBJ2-2, with D maybe TRBD1 (6 bases). CDR1 is SGDLS, CDR2 YYNGEE, per germline. V was pared by 3 bases and J by 5 bases, with 17 bases between. The CDR3 sequence is 16 residues long. CDR3 loop: CASSAGDNQGTGELFF. CDR3 nucleotides: TGTGCCAGCAGCGCCGGGGACAACCAAGGAACCGGGGAGCTGTTTTTT. The whole variable domain, remainder taken from reference TRBV9 and TRBJ2-2, is DSGVTQTPKHLITATGQRVTLRCSPRSGDLSVYWYQQSLDQGLQFLIQYYNGEERAKGNILERFSAQQFPDLHSELNLSSLELGDSALYFCASSAGDNQGTGELFFGEGSRLTVL.

The V call is TRBV28, the J call TRBJ1-5, with D maybe TRBD1 (5 bases). Deletions cut 6 bases from V and 0 bases from J, with 15 bases between. The germline V gene has CDR1 MDHEN and CDR2 SYDVKM. This CDR3 spans 16 amino acids. CDR3 amino acids: CASSSIRGVSNQPQHF. The CDR3 DNA sequence: TGTGCCAGCAGCTCCATAAGGGGAGTTAGCAATCAGCCCCAGCATTTT.

The chain recombines TRBV2 with TRBJ2-2; D could derive from TRBD1 or TRBD2 (5 bases each). Germline values: CDR1 SNHLY, CDR2 FYNNEI. This CDR3 is 15 amino acids long. V lost 1 base and J lost 4, with 10 bases in between. The CDR3 sequence is CASSEGDPPTGELFF. The CDR3, as DNA: TGTGCCAGCAGTGAAGGGGACCCACCCACCGGGGAGCTGTTTTTT.

The chain carries TRBV5-1 and TRBJ1-6; TRBD1 matches at 8 bases. The germline CDR1 and CDR2 sequences are SGHRS and YFSETQ. The CDR3 totals 16 residues. V dropped 1 base and J dropped 6; count of bases not matched to a gene: 6. The CDR3 DNA is TGCGCCAGCAGCTTGCAGACAGGGGATGGTAATTCACCCCTCCACTTT. Translation: CASSLQTGDGNSPLHF.

The chain combines TRBV19 with TRBJ2-5; D could derive from TRBD1 or TRBD2 (5 bases each). This CDR3 region has 14 residues. In germline, CDR1 is LNHDA, CDR2 SQIVND (reference sequence). The V end was cut by 7 bases, the J end by 7 bases, with 19 bases between. CDR3: CASTPGDGERTQYF. CDR3 DNA sequence: TGTGCCAGTACTCCCGGGGACGGAGAGCGGACCCAGTACTTC.

In its sample, this clone was seen a few times. This rearrangement joins TRBV28 to TRBJ1-2; 10 positions agree with TRBD1. V lost 6 bases, J lost 2 bases, and 3 bases stayed unmatched. The CDR3 length is 14 residues. CDR1 MDHEN and CDR2 SYDVKM come from the germline V gene. The DNA of the CDR3 is TGTGCCAGCAGGTCGGGACAGGGGAACTATGGCTACACCTTC. Its protein is CASRSGQGNYGYTF.

This clone was picked up a small number of times. The J gene is TRBJ2-7, the V gene TRBV5-1; D call uncertain. CDR1 and CDR2 (germline): SGHRS, YFSETQ. V lost 0 bases to trimming and J lost 4 bases, with 11 bases between them. The CDR3 runs 14 residues. The CDR3, as DNA: TGCGCCAGCAGCTTGGGGACCGTCAGTTACGAGCAGTACTTC. This translates into CASSLGTVSYEQYF.

In its sample, this clone was seen once. The chain uses TRBV18 and TRBJ2-7; maybe TRBD1 (5 bases). Germline V gene data show CDR1 as KGHSH and CDR2 as LQKENI. This CDR3 comprises 14 residues. Trimming stripped 4 bases from V and 2 bases from J, with 12 bases between. The CDR3 nucleotides read TGTGCCAGCTCACGGGGCGGTGGAACCTACGAGCAGTACTTC. Amino acid sequence: CASSRGGGTYEQYF. Full variable domain (missing parts from reference TRBV18 and TRBJ2-7): NAGVMQNPRHLVRRRGQEARLRCSPMKGHSHVYWYRQLPEEGLKFMVYLQKENIIDESGMPKERFSAEFPKEGPSILRIQQVVRGDSAAYFCASSRGGGTYEQYFGPGTRLTVT.